This T cell receptor beta chain was profiled in a study of shared clonotypes between healthy human individuals. In the study overall: Donors had three CD4 naive, three CD4 memory, two CD8 naive and one CD8 memory plate apiece. Whole-study results and caveats: Several donors held about 5% of naive CD4 clonotypes in common. Relative to memory subsets, naive subsets generally showed larger estimated richness. Incompleteness in sorted-subset sequencing, despite large depth, was shown by rarefaction.

As regards this clone: What it binds is not known.

Selected positively for CCR7 and CD45RO-negative, naive CD8 cells excluded terminally differentiated effector memory CD45RA+ cells. TCRdb keeps only in-frame clones here, not all; method: immunoSEQ multiplex PCR. The repertoire holds about 1,800,000 clones, about 95% seen once, with 1% to 1.5% in the top ten. This CDR3 has 16 residues. Looked up from germline, CDR1 is SEHNR and CDR2 is FQNEAQ (reference sequence). Trimming removed 3 bases at V and 9 bases at J, with 23 bases between. The sample consisted of naive CD8+ T cells sorted from blood. The chain links TRBV7-9 to TRBJ2-5; possibly TRBD1 for D (5 bases). This sequence was found in a man between 18 and 29 years old in good health. Written as DNA, the CDR3 is TGTGCCAGCAGCTTCCCCTTATTTTCAGGGTTCGAGGCCCAGTACTTC. This encodes CASSFPLFSGFEAQYF.